This T cell receptor (beta chain) derives from a study of CD8 T cells in Susac syndrome. The CDR3 extends over 12 amino acids. V lost 11 bases, J lost 1 base, and 5 bases stayed unmatched. Germline V gene data show CDR1 as MDHEN and CDR2 as SYDVKM. The RNA input was roughly 0.5 to 1 ug, and it was reverse transcribed with random hexamers. In TCRdb, the immunoSEQ multiplex PCR reads were re-called with MiXCR into one record per CDR3 protein. The top ten clones hold around 0.18% of a sample with around 270,000 distinct CDR3 sequences, approximately 91% of them seen once. V gene TRBV28 combines with J gene TRBJ2-7, with 7 bases identical to TRBD2. Sequenced sample: CD8+ T cells from PBMCs. This TCR derives from a human donor with multiple sclerosis. CDR3 protein: CASASGSYEQYF. The CDR3 DNA is TGTGCCTCGGCTAGCGGTTCCTACGAGCAGTACTTC.